One sample yielded the 25 T cell receptor beta chains listed below, sequenced in a study of cytomegalovirus exposure and HLA in healthy donors. Here immunoSEQ multiplex PCR was the method, and the copy in TCRdb shows in-frame clones only, minus some. Found here are under 150,000 clones, roughly nine tenths of them singletons; the top ten hold about 0.64%. The sequenced sample consisted of PBMCs. Receptors originate from a man aged 18 to 29 in good health and CMV-seronegative.

The chain employs TRBV19 and TRBJ2-5; tentatively, D is TRBD1 (6 bases). Trimming pared 5 bases from V and 2 bases from J, leaving 12 bases between. The CDR3 is 14 residues long. Per the germline V gene, CDR1 is LNHDA and CDR2 is SQIVND (reference sequence). The CDR3: CASSHGQGQETQYF. The CDR3, as DNA: TGTGCCAGTAGTCATGGGCAGGGGCAAGAGACCCAGTACTTC.

The V gene is TRBV21-1, the J gene TRBJ2-7; TRBD2 was called by the table and not checked on the DNA. TRBV21-1 is annotated as a pseudogene. The CDR3 length is 15 residues. The CDR3 is CASSAPGLQSYEQYV. CDR3 DNA: TGTGCCAGCAGCGCCCCGGGACTCCAGTCCTACGAGCAGTACGTC.

The chain combines TRBV9 with TRBJ1-2; 10 positions agree with TRBD1. CDR1 and CDR2 (germline): SGDLS, YYNGEE. The CDR3 totals 18 residues. Unmatched junction bases numbered 8, after V lost 0 bases and J lost 0 bases. Here the CDR3 DNA reads TGTGCCAGCAGCGTAGCTCGGGACAGGGGCCCTCCTAACTATGGCTACACCTTC. Translation: CASSVARDRGPPNYGYTF. The full variable domain, in which reference TRBV9 and TRBJ1-2 provide the parts outside the CDR3, is DSGVTQTPKHLITATGQRVTLRCSPRSGDLSVYWYQQSLDQGLQFLIQYYNGEERAKGNILERFSAQQFPDLHSELNLSSLELGDSALYFCASSVARDRGPPNYGYTFGSGTRLTVV.

The gene calls are TRBV28 and TRBJ1-5; D is possibly TRBD1 (6 bases). Germline V lookup: CDR1 MDHEN, CDR2 SYDVKM. The V end lost 7 bases, the J end lost 1 base, and 14 bases lay between the germline ends. This CDR3 comprises 15 residues. CDR3 region: CASIGGGPSNQPQHF. The CDR3 DNA is TGTGCCAGCATAGGGGGGGGTCCCAGCAATCAGCCCCAGCATTTT.

The J gene is TRBJ2-5, the V gene TRBV5-1, with TRBD1 matching 7 bases. Trimming at V came to 5 bases and at J to 1 base, leaving 5 bases not matched to a gene. The CDR3 loop spans 14 amino acids. Germline V lookup: CDR1 SGHRS, CDR2 YFSETQ. The CDR3 sequence is CASSFGQAQETQYF. CDR3 DNA sequence: TGCGCCAGCAGTTTTGGACAGGCCCAAGAGACCCAGTACTTC.

This chain connects TRBV7-7 to TRBJ1-1, with 9 bases matching TRBD1. Germline V gene lookup returns CDR1 SSHAT and CDR2 FNYEAQ (reference sequence). After removal of 1 base from V and 3 bases from J, the junction contained 0 bases not matched to a gene. This CDR3 spans 14 amino acids. The CDR3 here is CASSLGTGDTEAFF. The CDR3 bases are TGTGCCAGCAGCTTAGGGACAGGGGACACTGAAGCTTTCTTT.

The sample holds one count of this clone. The J gene is TRBJ1-3, the V gene TRBV5-1; D is possibly TRBD1 (5 bases). CDR3 length: 15 amino acids. V was cut by 4 bases and J by 2 bases, with 13 bases left in between. Germline V gene sequence: CDR1 SGHRS, CDR2 YFSETQ. CDR3 sequence reads: CASSITGVPGNTIYF. CDR3 coding DNA: TGCGCCAGCAGCATAACGGGGGTCCCTGGAAACACCATATATTTT. The full variable domain, rest sourced from reference TRBV5-1 and TRBJ1-3, is KAGVTQTPRYLIKTRGQQVTLSCSPISGHRSVSWYQQTPGQGLQFLFEYFSETQRNKGNFPGRFSGRQFSNSRSEMNVSTLELGDSALYLCASSITGVPGNTIYFGEGSWLTVV.

The CDR3 loop reads CATLGPEYGQSNTEAFF. Here the CDR3 DNA reads TGTGCCACCCTTGGTCCGGAGTACGGACAGTCAAACACTGAAGCTTTCTTT. The chain uses TRBV19 and TRBJ1-1; a weak D match, TRBD1 (6 bases). CDR3 length: 17 residues. CDR1 and CDR2 from the germline V gene are LNHDA and SQIVND (reference sequence). Trimming left V 10 bases short and J 2 bases short, with 26 bases between. The full variable domain, with the rest looked up from reference TRBV19 and TRBJ1-1, is DGGITQSPKYLFRKEGQNVTLSCEQNLNHDAMYWYRQDPGQGLRLIYYSQIVNDFQKGDIAEGYSVSREKKESFPLTVTSAQKNPTAFYLCATLGPEYGQSNTEAFFGQGTRLTVV.

This clone turned up a few times. This rearrangement joins TRBV6-5 to TRBJ1-6; 7 bases are a match to TRBD1. Trimming at V came to 6 bases and at J to 8 bases, leaving 4 bases not matched to a gene. Per germline, CDR1 MNHEY and CDR2 SVGAGI. CDR3 length equals 13 residues. CDR3 residues: CASRDRKDSPLHF. The CDR3 DNA reads as TGTGCCAGCAGGGACAGGAAGGATTCACCCCTCCACTTT.

The rearrangement joins TRBV6-5 to TRBJ2-3, with a weak D call TRBD1 (6 bases). The germline gives CDR1 MNHEY, CDR2 SVGAGI. Trimming cost V 5 bases and J 3 bases, with 15 bases left between them. The CDR3 spans 15 residues. CDR3 coding DNA: TGTGCCAGCAGTCCACAGGGATTCGGTACAGATACGCAGTATTTT. This translates into CASSPQGFGTDTQYF.

The V gene is TRBV5-1, the J gene TRBJ1-5; TRBD1 is a possible D gene (5 bases). Per germline, CDR1 SGHRS and CDR2 YFSETQ. The V and J ends lost 1 base and 1 base respectively, with 9 bases between them. The CDR3 contains 15 residues. CDR3: CASSLQGGSNQPQHF. The CDR3 DNA reads TGCGCCAGCAGCTTGCAGGGAGGGAGCAATCAGCCCCAGCATTTT.

J is TRBJ1-1 and V is TRBV6-5, with D possibly being TRBD1 (5 bases). The CDR3 consists of 14 residues. V lost 5 bases and J 1 base, leaving 11 bases between the germline ends. CDR1 is MNHEY and CDR2 is SVGAGI in the germline V gene. The CDR3 here is CASSATAPNTEAFF. The CDR3 nucleotides are TGTGCCAGCAGTGCGACAGCACCGAACACTGAAGCTTTCTTT.

In nucleotides, the CDR3 is TGTGCCAGCAGCGTGCCAGTAAGCAATGAGCAGTTCTTC. Translated: CASSVPVSNEQFF. The V and J genes are TRBV9 and TRBJ2-1; D not resolved. This CDR3 contains 13 residues. Trimming took off 2 bases at V and 6 bases at J, with 9 bases between the two ends. CDR1 is SGDLS and CDR2 is YYNGEE in the germline V gene.

This chain links TRBV29-1 with TRBJ2-2, with TRBD2 matching 11 bases. Germline assignment: CDR1 SQVTM and CDR2 ANQGSEA. There are 15 residues in the CDR3. Trimming cost V 4 bases and J 5 bases; bases outside gene matches: 6. In nucleotides, the CDR3 is TGCAGCGTTGTATCGCTAGCGGGAGGTACCGGGGAGCTGTTTTTT. Translating it yields CSVVSLAGGTGELFF.

V and J are TRBV5-6 and TRBJ2-1, with D possibly matching TRBD2 (6 bases). Per the germline V gene, CDR1 is SGHDT and CDR2 is YYEEEE. V was cut by 1 base and J by 15 bases, with 20 bases left in between. The CDR3 is 14 residues long. The DNA of the CDR3 is TGTGCCAGCAGCTTGCAGAGGGTGTCGGGAGTGCGGTTCTTC. Translation: CASSLQRVSGVRFF.

The rearrangement links TRBV7-3 to TRBJ2-3, with TRBD2 matching over 15 bases. Germline loops: CDR1 SGHTA, CDR2 FQGTGA. The CDR3 loop spans 17 amino acids. V lost 5 bases, J lost 5 bases, and 8 bases stayed unmatched. As DNA, the CDR3 is TGTGCCAGCAGCGCTGGACTAGCGGGGGGGCTTGGAGATACGCAGTATTTT. As protein: CASSAGLAGGLGDTQYF.

The chain joins TRBV19 to TRBJ1-5, with D unclear. Germline values: CDR1 LNHDA, CDR2 SQIVND (reference sequence). Trimming removed 7 bases at V and 5 bases at J, with 12 bases between. The CDR3 runs to 13 residues. CDR3 bases: TGTGCCAGTAACCAGAGGAGGGATCAGCCCCAGCATTTT. Amino acids: CASNQRRDQPQHF. The full variable domain, in which reference TRBV19 and TRBJ1-5 provide the parts outside the CDR3, is DGGITQSPKYLFRKEGQNVTLSCEQNLNHDAMYWYRQDPGQGLRLIYYSQIVNDFQKGDIAEGYSVSREKKESFPLTVTSAQKNPTAFYLCASNQRRDQPQHFGDGTRLSIL.

The chain carries TRBV18 and TRBJ1-6; no clear D gene. This CDR3 has 13 amino acids. The V and J ends lost 6 bases and 6 bases respectively, with 9 bases between them. CDR1 and CDR2 (germline): KGHSH, LQKENI. The CDR3 DNA follows: TGTGCCAGCTCCCCCGACACTAATTCACCCCTCCACTTT. Amino acid sequence: CASSPDTNSPLHF.

This chain links TRBV19 with TRBJ2-1; possible D gene TRBD2, 5 bases. The CDR3 extends over 12 amino acids. Germline loops: CDR1 LNHDA, CDR2 SQIVND (reference sequence). V was pared by 3 bases and J by 10 bases, with 10 bases between. CDR3 in DNA: TGTGCCAGTAGTATTTGGGAGAGGGAGCAGTTCTTC. Amino acids: CASSIWEREQFF.

The chain recombines TRBV6-5 with TRBJ1-1; tentatively, D is TRBD1 (5 bases). The CDR3 consists of 14 residues. Germline V lookup: CDR1 MNHEY, CDR2 SVGAGI. Trimming took 2 bases from V and 5 from J, leaving 12 bases between them. CDR3: CASSYRGVRTEAFF. The CDR3 DNA reads as TGTGCCAGCAGTTACCGGGGGGTTAGGACTGAAGCTTTCTTT.

The chain recombines TRBV18 with TRBJ1-2; tentatively, D is TRBD1 (6 bases). The CDR3 loop spans 16 amino acids. V lost 5 bases and J lost 2, with 18 bases in between. Germline V gene lookup returns CDR1 KGHSH and CDR2 LQKENI. This CDR3 is CASSEDRRQLNYGYTF. CDR3 DNA: TGTGCCAGCTCAGAAGACAGGAGGCAATTAAACTATGGCTACACCTTC.

The rearrangement links TRBV11-3 to TRBJ2-1; TRBD2 matches at 7 bases. Germline V gene data show CDR1 as SGHNT and CDR2 as YENEEA. The CDR3 contains 15 residues. V shed 3 bases, J shed 5 bases, and the junction held 7 bases outside the gene matches. CDR3 nucleotide sequence: TGTGCCAGCAGCTTTCTTGCGGGAGCCCACAATGAGCAGTTCTTC. Translation gives CASSFLAGAHNEQFF.

The rearrangement links TRBV2 to TRBJ2-2, with TRBD1 as a possible D gene (6 bases). V was trimmed by 6 bases and J by 1 base, leaving 6 bases between them. Germline V gene sequence: CDR1 SNHLY, CDR2 FYNNEI. This CDR3 spans 13 amino acids. In nucleotides, the CDR3 is TGTGCCAGCAGGGGACAGAACACCGGGGAGCTGTTTTTT. Protein: CASRGQNTGELFF.

V gene TRBV28 combines with J gene TRBJ1-3; the match to TRBD1 covers 7 bases. Trimming at V came to 5 bases and at J to 1 base, leaving 17 bases not matched to a gene. Germline V gives CDR1 MDHEN, CDR2 SYDVKM. This CDR3 spans 19 amino acids. CDR3 sequence reads: CASSRVLNDRVESGNTIYF. In DNA form, the CDR3 reads TGTGCCAGCAGTAGAGTGCTAAATGACAGGGTTGAATCTGGAAACACCATATATTTT.

The rearrangement uses TRBV6-5 and TRBJ2-1; the D gene is possibly TRBD1 (5 bases). The ends were cut back, 4 bases at V and 6 bases at J, with 13 bases in the middle. CDR3 size: 14 residues. Per the germline V gene, CDR1 is MNHEY and CDR2 is SVGAGI. DNA of the CDR3: TGTGCCAGCAGTTTTTCAGGGTTCGGCAATGAGCAGTTCTTC. Amino acid sequence: CASSFSGFGNEQFF.